This T cell receptor beta chain comes out of a study of response to subunit inactivated influenza vaccine. Each CDR3 protein gets one entry after TCRdb re-called the RT-PCR reads with MiXCR. The sample has roughly 500,000 distinct CDR3 sequences, 16% seen once; the top ten hold around 3%. V was pared by 6 bases and J by 2 bases, with 17 bases between. The CDR3 runs to 16 residues. Study-level points and caveats: It was the authors' suggestion that each seasonal influenza vaccination recruits few new T cells.

In the case of this clonotype: What it binds is not known.

This chain joins TRBV12-3 or TRBV12-4 and TRBJ2-1; TRBD1 might be the D (8 bases). This specimen consisted of CD4+ T cells sorted from PBMCs, obtained roughly 24 months after vaccination. The receptor's source is a man aged 50 to 69 who received an inactivated influenza vaccine. The DNA of the CDR3 is TGTGCCAGCAGCCCCCGGACAGGGAGGGCCTACAATGAGCAGTTCTTC. Its translation: CASSPRTGRAYNEQFF.